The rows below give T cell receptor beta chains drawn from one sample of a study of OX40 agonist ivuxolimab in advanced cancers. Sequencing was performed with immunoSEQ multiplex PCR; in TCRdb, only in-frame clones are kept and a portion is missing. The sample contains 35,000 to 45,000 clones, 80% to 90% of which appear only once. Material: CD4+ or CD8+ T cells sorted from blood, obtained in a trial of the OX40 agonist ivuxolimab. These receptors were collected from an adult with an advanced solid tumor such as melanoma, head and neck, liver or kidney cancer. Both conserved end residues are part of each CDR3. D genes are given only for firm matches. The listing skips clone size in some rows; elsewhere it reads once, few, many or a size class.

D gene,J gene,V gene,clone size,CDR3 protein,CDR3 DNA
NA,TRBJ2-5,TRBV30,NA,CAWSVGGETQYF,TGTGCCTGGAGTGTGGGGGGCGAGACCCAGTACTTC
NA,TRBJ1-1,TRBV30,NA,CAWSRGDLEAFF,TGTGCCTGGAGTAGAGGGGACTTGGAGGCTTTCTTT
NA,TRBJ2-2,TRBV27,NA,CASSLDILNTGELFF,TGTGCCAGCAGTTTAGACATCCTGAACACCGGGGAGCTGTTTTTT
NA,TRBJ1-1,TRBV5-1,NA,CASSLVSGTEAFF,TGCGCCAGCAGCTTGGTTTCGGGAACTGAAGCTTTCTTT
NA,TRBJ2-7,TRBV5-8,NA,CASSRGTYEQYF,TGTGCCAGCAGCCGCGGGACCTACGAGCAGTACTTC
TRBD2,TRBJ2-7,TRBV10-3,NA,CAIRGLAGDYEQYF,TGTGCCATCAGGGGACTAGCGGGGGACTACGAGCAGTACTTC
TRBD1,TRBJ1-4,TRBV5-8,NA,CASRRRTGGTEKLFF,TGTGCCAGCAGACGAAGGACAGGGGGCACTGAAAAACTGTTTTTT
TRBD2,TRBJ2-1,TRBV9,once,CASSPRTSGGEQFF,TGTGCCAGCAGCCCCCGGACTAGCGGGGGCGAGCAGTTCTTC
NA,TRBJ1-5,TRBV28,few,CASSPRRGNQPQHF,TGTGCCAGCAGTCCGAGGAGGGGAAATCAGCCCCAGCATTTT
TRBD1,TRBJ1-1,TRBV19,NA,CASSGTANEAFF,TGTGCCAGTAGTGGGACAGCGAATGAAGCTTTCTTT
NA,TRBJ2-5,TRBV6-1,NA,CASSEAGTARETQYF,TGTGCCAGCAGTGAAGCAGGGACGGCCAGGGAGACCCAGTACTTC
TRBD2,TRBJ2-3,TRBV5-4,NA,CASSLEVAGAPGDTQYF,TGTGCCAGCAGCTTGGAGGTAGCGGGGGCCCCCGGGGATACGCAGTATTTT
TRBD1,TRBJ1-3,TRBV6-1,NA,CASSRQGSGNTIYF,TGTGCCAGCAGTCGACAGGGCTCTGGAAACACCATATATTTT
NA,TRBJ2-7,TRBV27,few,CASSKGQTYEQYF,TGTGCCAGCAGTAAAGGGCAAACCTACGAGCAGTACTTC
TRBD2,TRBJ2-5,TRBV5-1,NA,CASKGGLAGYRETQYF,TGCGCCAGCAAGGGGGGGCTAGCGGGCTATAGAGAGACCCAGTACTTC
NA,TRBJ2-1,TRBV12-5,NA,CASGLVRGNEQFF,TGTGCTAGTGGTTTGGTACGGGGTAATGAGCAGTTCTTC
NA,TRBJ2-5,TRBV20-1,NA,CSASQSETQYF,TGCAGTGCTAGCCAGTCGGAGACCCAGTACTTC
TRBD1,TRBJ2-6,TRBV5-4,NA,CASSPGGRRGLAGANVLTF,TGTGCCAGCAGCCCTGGCGGGCGCAGGGGGCTTGCTGGGGCCAACGTCCTGACTTTC
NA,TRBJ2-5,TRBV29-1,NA,CSVEEGRFETQYF,TGCAGCGTTGAAGAAGGGCGTTTCGAGACCCAGTACTTC
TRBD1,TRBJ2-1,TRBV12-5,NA,CASGTGTGDNEQFF,TGTGCTAGTGGCACCGGGACAGGGGACAATGAGCAGTTCTTC
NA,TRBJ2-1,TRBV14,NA,CASSPHSTGRYNEQFF,TGTGCCAGCAGCCCCCATTCCACAGGGCGCTACAATGAGCAGTTCTTC
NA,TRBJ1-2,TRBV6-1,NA,CASSEGAGSGYGYTF,TGTGCCAGCAGTGAAGGGGCAGGGAGTGGTTATGGCTACACCTTC
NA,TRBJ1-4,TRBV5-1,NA,CASSLMHGANEKLFF,TGCGCCAGCAGCTTGATGCACGGGGCTAATGAAAAACTGTTTTTT
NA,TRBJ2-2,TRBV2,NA,CASTLDRRTGELFF,TGTGCCAGCACCCTGGACAGAAGGACCGGGGAGCTGTTTTTT
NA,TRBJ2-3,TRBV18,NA,CASRPDTTDTQYF,TGTGCCAGCCGTCCCGACACCACAGATACGCAGTATTTT
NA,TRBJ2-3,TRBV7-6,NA,CASSPFGGQDTQYF,TGTGCCAGCAGCCCCTTTGGGGGGCAGGATACGCAGTATTTT
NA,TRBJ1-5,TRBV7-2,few,CASSPAAGQSNQPQHF,TGTGCCAGCAGCCCCGCGGCAGGGCAGAGCAATCAGCCCCAGCATTTT
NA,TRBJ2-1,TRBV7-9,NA,CASSLSSGGYNEQFF,TGTGCCAGCAGCTTATCAAGCGGAGGGTACAATGAGCAGTTCTTC
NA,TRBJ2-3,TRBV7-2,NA,CASSLQMISTDTQYF,TGTGCCAGCAGCTTGCAAATGATCAGCACAGATACGCAGTATTTT
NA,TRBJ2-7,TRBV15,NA,CATSRDLGYEQYF,TGTGCCACCAGCAGAGATTTAGGCTACGAGCAGTACTTC
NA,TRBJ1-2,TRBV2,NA,CASSEGAGDYGYTF,TGTGCCAGCAGTGAAGGTGCGGGTGACTATGGCTACACCTTC
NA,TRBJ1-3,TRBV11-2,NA,CASSFSGGFGNTIYF,TGTGCCAGCAGCTTTAGTGGAGGGTTCGGAAACACCATATATTTT
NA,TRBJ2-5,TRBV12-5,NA,CASGPPPGETQYF,TGTGCTAGTGGTCCCCCTCCCGGGGAGACCCAGTACTTC
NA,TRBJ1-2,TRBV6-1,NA,CASSAGTDLYGYTF,TGTGCCAGCAGTGCGGGGACGGACCTCTATGGCTACACCTTC
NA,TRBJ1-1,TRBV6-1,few,CASSYSARVAEAFF,TGTGCCAGCAGCTATAGCGCCAGGGTAGCTGAAGCTTTCTTT
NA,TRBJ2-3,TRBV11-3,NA,CASSRGYTDTQYF,TGTGCCAGCAGCAGAGGGTACACAGATACGCAGTATTTT
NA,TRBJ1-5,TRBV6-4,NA,CASSDGSANQHF,TGTGCCAGCAGTGACGGTTCTGCGAACCAGCATTTT
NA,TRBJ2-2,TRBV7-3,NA,CASSRGTDGELFF,TGTGCCAGCAGCCGTGGGACGGACGGGGAGCTGTTTTTT
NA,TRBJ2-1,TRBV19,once,CASSIEWSGGEQFF,TGTGCCAGTAGTATAGAATGGAGCGGCGGAGAGCAGTTCTTC
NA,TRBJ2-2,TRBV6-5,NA,CASRIYTGELFF,TGTGCCAGCAGAATTTACACCGGGGAGCTGTTTTTT
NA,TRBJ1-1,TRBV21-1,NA,CASSKASSGADFVAEAFF,TGTGCCAGCAGCAAAGCGAGCTCGGGAGCGGACTTTGTCGCTGAAGCTTTCTTT
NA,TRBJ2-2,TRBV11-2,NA,CASSLIDPTGELFF,TGTGCCAGCAGCTTAATCGACCCCACCGGGGAGCTGTTTTTT
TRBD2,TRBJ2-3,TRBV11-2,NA,CASSQFGGAQYF,TGTGCCAGCAGCCAGTTTGGGGGGGCGCAGTATTTT
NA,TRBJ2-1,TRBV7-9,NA,CASSLAGISEQFF,TGTGCCAGCAGCTTAGCAGGGATTAGTGAGCAGTTCTTC
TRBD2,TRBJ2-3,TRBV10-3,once,CAISESQRGGADTQYF,TGTGCCATCAGTGAGTCGCAGCGGGGGGGGGCAGATACGCAGTATTTT
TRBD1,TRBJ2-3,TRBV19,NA,CASSEGARHPDTQYF,TGTGCCAGTAGCGAGGGGGCCCGACATCCAGATACGCAGTATTTT
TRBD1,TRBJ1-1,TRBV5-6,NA,CASSRTGLNTEAFF,TGTGCCAGCAGCCGGACAGGACTGAACACTGAAGCTTTCTTT
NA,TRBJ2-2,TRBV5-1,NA,CASSPQPNTGELFF,TGCGCCAGCAGCCCGCAGCCCAACACCGGGGAGCTGTTTTTT
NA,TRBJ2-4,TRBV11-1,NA,CASSLEAWDIQYF,TGTGCCAGCAGCTTAGAGGCCTGGGACATTCAGTACTTC
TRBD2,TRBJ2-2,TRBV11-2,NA,CASSLVGVSGTYTGELFF,TGTGCCAGCAGCTTAGTTGGGGTTAGCGGGACCTACACCGGGGAGCTGTTTTTT
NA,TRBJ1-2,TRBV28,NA,CASSRDYGYTF,TGTGCCAGCAGTAGGGACTATGGCTACACCTTC
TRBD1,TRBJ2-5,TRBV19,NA,CASSIDPGGETQYF,TGTGCCAGTAGTATAGATCCAGGGGGAGAGACCCAGTACTTC